The source of this T cell receptor beta chain is a study of cytomegalovirus exposure and HLA in healthy donors. Primers for the PCR totalled 60 Vbeta and 13 Jbeta. The protocol was immunoSEQ multiplex PCR, while the TCRdb copy is restricted to in-frame clones and leaves out a portion. The repertoire consists of about 210,000 clones, with about 85% occurring once and the leading ten covering roughly 10%. This CDR3 is built from 14 residues. Germline CDR1 SGHKS, CDR2 YYEKEE (reference sequence). The junction had 5 bases not matched to a gene; V was cut back by 4 bases and J by 2 bases. In its sample, this clone was seen a few times.

The V gene is TRBV5-5, the J gene TRBJ2-5, with 7 bases that match TRBD2. Sequenced sample: PBMCs. The sequence came from a woman between 45 and 65 years old in good health and CMV-seropositive. The chain's CDR3 is CASSPLATQETQYF. CDR3 coding DNA: TGTGCCAGCAGCCCACTAGCGACGCAAGAGACCCAGTACTTC.